This T cell receptor (beta chain) was retrieved from a study of regulatory T cells in long-lasting Graves disease. Study at large: Antithyroid drug intake by newly diagnosed Graves' patients had lasted under 3 months.

Time point of the sample: newly diagnosed GD, antithyroid drugs for less than 3 months. The TCR library was made from RNA extracted from PBMCs. HTBI primers from iRepertoire and Arm-PCR of CDR3 regions yielded the TCR beta libraries. MiXCR, run by TCRdb on the multiplex PCR reads, gives a single entry per CDR3 protein. The sample has 300,000 to 400,000 distinct CDR3 sequences, roughly a sixth seen once; the top ten hold roughly 29%. This CDR3 spans 15 amino acids. Trimming removed 4 bases from V and 9 bases from J, with 17 bases in between. Germline loops: CDR1 SGDLS, CDR2 YYNGEE. This clonotype was counted many times. The same sample was also studied in work on T cells in Graves' hyperthyroidism and ophthalmopathy. That paper adds: Researchers ran a first-round RT-PCR on the TCR CDR3 using the HTBI primer set. Most thyroid clonotypes that were expanded above 0.001 also turned up in blood.

Sequenced here: peripheral blood mononuclear cells (PBMCs), sampled at new diagnosis, from a patient treated with antithyroid drugs. The rearrangement joins TRBV9 to TRBJ1-6; a weak D match, TRBD1 (5 bases). This clonotype was sampled from a man aged 35-49 years with Graves disease. The CDR3 DNA reads TGTGCCAGCAGCAAGGTGGGTGGGGCCAGTTCACCCCTCCACTTT. Translation: CASSKVGGASSPLHF.